The 20 T cell receptor beta chains in this list originate from one sample, sequenced in a study of blood T cell repertoires in COVID-19. Using immunoSEQ multiplex PCR, the repertoire was profiled, and TCRdb retains in-frame clones only, with some absent. The sample consists of approximately 89,000 clones, 80% of them appearing once. The sample consisted of peripheral blood. The receptors come from a woman over 75 with acute or convalescent COVID-19.

The chain combines TRBV7-9 with TRBJ2-7; 7 bases align to TRBD1. The CDR3 is 14 residues long. Germline assignment: CDR1 SEHNR and CDR2 FQNEAQ (reference sequence). The trim removed 5 bases at V and 2 bases at J, leaving 6 bases unmatched. The chain's CDR3 is CASSIDRAPYEQYF. The CDR3 region has the DNA TGTGCCAGCAGCATCGACAGGGCGCCCTACGAGCAGTACTTC.

This chain joins TRBV30 and TRBJ1-6, with TRBD1 as a possible D gene (6 bases). The CDR3 is 16 amino acids. Germline loops: CDR1 GTSNPN, CDR2 SVGIG (reference sequence). V was shortened by 0 bases and J by 4 bases, with 13 bases between the two germline ends. The CDR3, as DNA: TGTGCCTGGAGTGTCGGACAGTTACGTTATAATTCACCCCTCCACTTT. Protein product: CAWSVGQLRYNSPLHF.

This clone was seen once. The chain uses TRBV6-1 and TRBJ2-3, with 9 bases fitting TRBD2. From germline, CDR1 is MNHNS and CDR2 SASEGT. The CDR3 extends over 20 amino acids. The J segment lost 0 bases and the V segment lost 4 bases, leaving 17 bases of the junction unmatched. The CDR3 is CASSVRGRGRALFSTDTQYF. CDR3 nucleotide sequence: TGTGCCAGCAGTGTGAGGGGCCGCGGGAGGGCCTTATTTAGCACAGATACGCAGTATTTT.

The genes are TRBV30 and TRBJ1-6; no clear D gene. From germline, CDR1 is GTSNPN and CDR2 SVGIG (reference sequence). This CDR3 has 13 residues. Trimming shortened V by 8 bases and J by 2 bases, and 10 bases separated the two germline ends. The CDR3 coding sequence is TGTGCCACACGAAGTACCTATAATTCACCCCTCCACTTT. Its protein product is CATRSTYNSPLHF.

The chain combines TRBV6-4 with TRBJ2-3, with 16 bases that match TRBD2. J was trimmed by 4 bases and V by 6 bases; bases with no gene match: 16. The germline V gene encodes CDR1 MRHNA and CDR2 SNTAGT. The CDR3 runs to 20 residues. CDR3 loop: CASSDGGLAGGPGDPDTQYF. The CDR3 bases are TGTGCCAGCAGCGACGGGGGACTAGCGGGAGGGCCTGGGGACCCAGATACGCAGTATTTT.

The chain links TRBV12-3 or TRBV12-4 to TRBJ2-7; 9 bases match TRBD1. The CDR3 is 13 amino acids. Trimming at V came to 5 bases and at J to 3 bases, leaving 2 bases not matched to a gene. The CDR3 spells CASSGTGSYEQYF. For the CDR3, the DNA is TGTGCCAGCAGTGGGACAGGGAGCTACGAGCAGTACTTC.

This clone occurred a few times. This chain joins TRBV19 and TRBJ2-1; D remains ambiguous. The CDR3 is 14 residues long. Trimming cost V 7 bases and J 8 bases, with 18 bases left between them. Germline lookup yields CDR1 LNHDA and CDR2 SQIVND (reference sequence). DNA of the CDR3: TGTGCCAGTAAAGACTTACACGTTACCTATGAGCAGTTCTTC. It translates to CASKDLHVTYEQFF.

The chain uses TRBV19 and TRBJ1-6, with 8 bases that match TRBD1. Germline V gene data show CDR1 as LNHDA and CDR2 as SQIVND (reference sequence). V gave up 9 bases and J gave up 5 bases; unmatched junction bases: 6. The CDR3 covers 14 residues. The CDR3 region has the DNA TGTGCCAGCCGAGACAGGGGAAATAATTCACCCCTCCACTTT. Amino acids: CASRDRGNNSPLHF.

This sequence joins TRBV5-1 and TRBJ2-5, with a weak D call TRBD1 (6 bases). This CDR3 is 15 amino acids long. In germline, CDR1 is SGHRS, CDR2 YFSETQ. V was clipped by 1 base and J by 2 bases, with 12 bases between them. The CDR3: CASSLTQGTQETQYF. CDR3 in DNA: TGCGCCAGCAGCTTGACCCAGGGGACGCAAGAGACCCAGTACTTC. Variable domain in full (rest from reference TRBV5-1 and TRBJ2-5): KAGVTQTPRYLIKTRGQQVTLSCSPISGHRSVSWYQQTPGQGLQFLFEYFSETQRNKGNFPGRFSGRQFSNSRSEMNVSTLELGDSALYLCASSLTQGTQETQYFGPGTRLLVL.

J is TRBJ1-5 and V is TRBV7-2; 7 bases are shared with TRBD1. This CDR3 spans 16 amino acids. CDR1 SGHTA and CDR2 FQGNSA come from the germline V gene. J lost 2 bases, V lost 6 bases, and 10 bases had no gene match. The CDR3 DNA reads TGTGCCAGCAGTCCACAGGGGACCCCTGGCAATCAGCCCCAGCATTTT. Its translation: CASSPQGTPGNQPQHF.

The chain joins TRBV19 to TRBJ2-2; 10 nucleotides agree with TRBD1. CDR3 size: 16 residues. J was trimmed by 1 base and V by 7 bases; bases with no gene match: 6. The germline CDR1 and CDR2 sequences are LNHDA and SQIVND (reference sequence). In DNA form, the CDR3 reads TGTGCCAGTAAGACCCGGGACAGGGGGAACACCGGGGAGCTGTTTTTT. Translating it yields CASKTRDRGNTGELFF.

CDR3 sequence reads: CASSGGTSVSEQFF. For the CDR3, the DNA is TGCGCCAGCAGTGGGGGGACTAGCGTAAGTGAGCAGTTCTTC. The chain links TRBV10-2 to TRBJ2-1; 10 nucleotides line up with TRBD2. Unmatched junction bases numbered 6, after V lost 4 bases and J lost 9 bases. Germline loops: CDR1 WSHSY, CDR2 SAAADI. The CDR3 runs 14 residues.

V gene TRBV2 combines with J gene TRBJ1-4; D gene ambiguous. Germline V gives CDR1 SNHLY, CDR2 FYNNEI. This CDR3 is 13 amino acids long. The V end was cut by 8 bases, the J end by 8 bases, with 15 bases between. The CDR3 here is CASAEEGGEKLFF. CDR3 coding DNA: TGTGCCAGCGCCGAGGAGGGAGGCGAAAAACTGTTTTTT.

The chain links TRBV12-3 or TRBV12-4 to TRBJ2-7; D gene uncertain. CDR3 length equals 13 residues. V dropped 3 bases and J dropped 6 bases, with 12 bases sitting between them. This CDR3 is CASSFYMASEQYF. The CDR3 region has the DNA TGTGCCAGCAGTTTTTATATGGCATCCGAGCAGTACTTC.

V usage is TRBV4-1 and J usage is TRBJ1-1; the match to TRBD1 covers 7 bases. The CDR3 is 18 amino acids. Losses at the gene ends were 3 bases for V and 0 bases for J; bases not matched to a gene: 13. Germline assignment: CDR1 MGHRA and CDR2 YSYEKL. The CDR3 reads CASSHKKGAGTVNTEAFF. CDR3 DNA sequence: TGCGCCAGCAGCCATAAAAAAGGGGCAGGGACAGTGAACACTGAAGCTTTCTTT.

This chain links TRBV7-8 with TRBJ2-7, with 8 nucleotides matching TRBD2. The CDR3 totals 15 residues. V dropped 5 bases and J dropped 9; count of bases not matched to a gene: 15. Germline V gene sequence: CDR1 SGHVS, CDR2 FQNEAQ. CDR3 loop: CASSRLVAGSSGQYF. The CDR3 nucleotides read TGTGCCAGCAGCAGACTGGTAGCGGGAAGTTCCGGGCAGTACTTC.

V gene TRBV24-1 combines with J gene TRBJ1-1, with 9 bases identical to TRBD1. V trimming: 3 bases; J trimming: 3 bases; junction bases outside the gene matches: 10. CDR1 and CDR2 (germline): KGHDR, SFDVKD. The length of the CDR3 is 17 residues. The DNA for the CDR3 is TGTGCCACCAGTGATCCAAACCGACAGGGGGGGGACACTGAAGCTTTCTTT. Amino acid sequence: CATSDPNRQGGDTEAFF.

This clone was seen once. J is TRBJ1-1 and V is TRBV7-6; D unclear. The CDR3 has 14 amino acids. Germline V gene data show CDR1 as SGHVS and CDR2 as FNYEAQ. V was clipped by 1 base and J by 4 bases, with 10 bases between them. CDR3 region: CASSLVGVGTEAFF. The CDR3 nucleotides are TGTGCCAGCAGCTTAGTGGGAGTGGGCACTGAAGCTTTCTTT.

This chain connects TRBV29-1 to TRBJ1-2; the match to TRBD1 covers 9 bases. Germline CDR1 SQVTM, CDR2 ANQGSEA. V lost 3 bases and J lost 11; bases outside the gene matches: 7. CDR3 size: 12 residues. The CDR3 DNA reads TGCAGCGTTGACCGGGACAGGGATCTGTACACCTTC. It encodes CSVDRDRDLYTF.

The V and J genes are TRBV6-5 and TRBJ2-3; tentative D call: TRBD2 (7 bases). CDR1 MNHEY and CDR2 SVGAGI come from the germline V gene. Between the trimmed V and J ends, which lost 2 bases and 3 bases, there was a span of 12 bases. The CDR3 consists of 15 residues. The CDR3 region has the DNA TGTGCCAGCAGTTACGGGGGGGCGCGGACAGATACGCAGTATTTT. It is translated as CASSYGGARTDTQYF.